Ten or more counts support the clone carrying this TCR beta chain. The ends were cut back, 5 bases at V and 6 bases at J, with 11 bases in the middle. There are 13 residues in the CDR3. Germline CDR1 is MGHRA and CDR2 is YSYEKL. These data belong to a study of metastatic and nonmetastatic thyroid tumors. As originally analysed: Construction of a distant-metastasis classifier for papillary thyroid cancer relied on CDR3 differences across clinicopathological groups. Using MiXCR, TCRdb re-called clones from the PCR reads. Here the V and J calls rest on TCRdb's processing, not on the authors' analysis. The data hold around 20,000 clones, with roughly 25% observed a single time. Thyroid surgery was performed in patients who had received no treatment beforehand.

This chain uses TRBV4-1 with TRBJ2-1; D might be TRBD2 (5 bases). The sequence derives from a female donor with papillary thyroid cancer or a benign thyroid nodule (not recorded which). Some clones in this sample may be carry-over from other donors' samples. Sample: tumor tissue. The CDR3 sequence is CASSFHTSNEQFF. CDR3 in DNA: TGCGCCAGCAGCTTCCATACTAGCAATGAGCAGTTCTTC.